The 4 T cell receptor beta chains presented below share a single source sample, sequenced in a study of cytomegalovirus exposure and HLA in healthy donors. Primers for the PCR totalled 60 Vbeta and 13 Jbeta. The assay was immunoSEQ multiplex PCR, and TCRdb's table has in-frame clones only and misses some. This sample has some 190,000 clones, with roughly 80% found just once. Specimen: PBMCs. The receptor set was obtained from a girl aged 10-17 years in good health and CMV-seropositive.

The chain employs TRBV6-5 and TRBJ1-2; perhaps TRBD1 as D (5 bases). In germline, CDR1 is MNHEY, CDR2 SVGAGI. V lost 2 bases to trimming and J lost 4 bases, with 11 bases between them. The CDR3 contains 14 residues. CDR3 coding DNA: TGTGCCAGCAGTTACCAAGGGGCAGTCTATGGCTACACCTTC. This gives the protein CASSYQGAVYGYTF.

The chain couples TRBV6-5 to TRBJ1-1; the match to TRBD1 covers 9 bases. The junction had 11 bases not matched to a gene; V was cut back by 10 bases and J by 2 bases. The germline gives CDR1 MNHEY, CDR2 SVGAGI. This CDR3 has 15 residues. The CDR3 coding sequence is TGTGCCATCTTTACCACGGGACAGGGAAACACTGAAGCTTTCTTT. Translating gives CAIFTTGQGNTEAFF.

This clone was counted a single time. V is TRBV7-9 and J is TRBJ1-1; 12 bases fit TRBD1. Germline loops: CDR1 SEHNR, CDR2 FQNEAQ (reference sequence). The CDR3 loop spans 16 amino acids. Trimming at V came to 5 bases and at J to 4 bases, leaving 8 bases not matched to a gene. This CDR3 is CASSATGQGAPTEAFF. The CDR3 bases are TGTGCCAGCAGCGCGACGGGACAGGGGGCGCCCACTGAAGCTTTCTTT.

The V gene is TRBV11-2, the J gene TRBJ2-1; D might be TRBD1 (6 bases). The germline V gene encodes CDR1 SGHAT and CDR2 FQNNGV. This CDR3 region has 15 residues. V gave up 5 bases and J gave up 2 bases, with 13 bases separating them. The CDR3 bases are TGTGCCAGCAGCCGACAGGATCTCACCTACAATGAGCAGTTCTTC. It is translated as CASSRQDLTYNEQFF.